Listed here are 5 T cell receptor beta chains from one sample, sequenced in a study of blood T cell repertoires in COVID-19. TCRdb keeps only in-frame clones here, not all; method: immunoSEQ multiplex PCR. Here the sample spans roughly 340,000 clones, around nine tenths being singletons. Sequencing was performed on peripheral blood. The source is a woman in her 70s with COVID-19, enrolled during active disease.

The table lists this clone with a count of one. V and J are TRBV7-2 and TRBJ1-5; D perhaps matches TRBD1 (5 bases). The CDR3 covers 14 residues. The germline gives CDR1 SGHTA, CDR2 FQGNSA. The germline V and J ends were trimmed by 3 bases and 5 bases, with 11 bases remaining between them. CDR3 sequence: CASSFGGIYQPQHF. CDR3 bases: TGTGCCAGCAGCTTCGGGGGAATTTATCAGCCCCAGCATTTT.

This chain joins TRBV11-2 and TRBJ2-1; D ambiguous. The CDR3 is 15 amino acids. V was pared by 2 bases and J by 6 bases, with 14 bases between. CDR1 and CDR2 (germline): SGHAT, FQNNGV. The CDR3 spells CASSLSGLLGNEQFF. The CDR3 coding sequence is TGTGCCAGCAGCTTAAGTGGGCTTCTTGGCAATGAGCAGTTCTTC.

The chain is built from TRBV5-1 and TRBJ1-1; 7 bases map to TRBD1. The ends lost 5 bases at V and 1 base at J; junction bases unmatched: 2. The germline gives CDR1 SGHRS, CDR2 YFSETQ. The CDR3 is 13 amino acids. CDR3 sequence reads: CASRWTGNTEAFF. The CDR3, as DNA: TGCGCCAGCAGGTGGACAGGGAACACTGAAGCTTTCTTT.

CDR3 residues: CASSPGGPYTEAFF. As DNA, the CDR3 is TGTGCCAGCAGCCCCGGAGGGCCATATACTGAAGCTTTCTTT. V usage is TRBV2 and J usage is TRBJ1-1, with D unclear. CDR3 size: 14 residues. V was clipped by 6 bases and J by 5 bases, with 16 bases between them. CDR1 and CDR2 (germline): SNHLY, FYNNEI. Drawing the rest from reference TRBV2 and TRBJ1-1, the complete variable domain is EPEVTQTPSHQVTQMGQEVILRCVPISNHLYFYWYRQILGQKVEFLVSFYNNEISEKSEIFDDQFSVERPDGSNFTLKIRSTKLEDSAMYFCASSPGGPYTEAFFGQGTRLTVV.

The table lists this clone with many counts. V gene TRBV4-2 combines with J gene TRBJ2-2; TRBD2 matches at 10 bases. V dropped 0 bases and J dropped 1; count of bases not matched to a gene: 14. This CDR3 region has 21 residues. Germline lookup yields CDR1 LGHNA and CDR2 YNFKEQ. This CDR3 is CASSQDPWGVAGGLNTGELFF. The CDR3, as DNA: TGTGCCAGCAGCCAAGATCCTTGGGGAGTAGCGGGGGGCCTGAACACCGGGGAGCTGTTTTTT.